The 15 T cell receptor beta chains in this list originate from one sample, sequenced in a study of cytomegalovirus exposure and HLA in healthy donors. The study ran its PCR with 60 Vbeta and 13 Jbeta primers. Only in-frame clones appear in the TCRdb table, and some are missing; sequencing was by immunoSEQ multiplex PCR. The specimen's table records about 130,000 clones. Sequencing used PBMCs. All receptors come from a man aged 18 to 29 in good health and CMV-seronegative.

This chain connects TRBV7-9 to TRBJ2-7; D ambiguous. Trimming took 10 bases from V and 3 from J, leaving 10 bases between them. CDR1 is SEHNR and CDR2 is FQNEAQ in the germline V gene (reference sequence). The CDR3 spans 11 residues. The DNA of the CDR3 is TGTGCCACCCAAGAGAACTACGAGCAGTACTTC. The encoded protein is CATQENYEQYF.

The chain couples TRBV30 to TRBJ1-2; tentative D call: TRBD1 (5 bases). V was cut by 5 bases and J by 7 bases, with 8 bases left in between. CDR3 length: 10 residues. The germline V gene has CDR1 GTSNPN and CDR2 SVGIG (reference sequence). CDR3 loop: CAWGGVGYTF. The DNA for the CDR3 is TGTGCCTGGGGGGGGGTTGGCTACACCTTC.

CDR3 DNA: TGCAGCGTTGAAGATATGCAGCAAGAGACCCAGTACTTC. The encoded protein is CSVEDMQQETQYF. V usage is TRBV29-1 and J usage is TRBJ2-5; D not certain. The CDR3 spans 13 residues. Germline V gene lookup returns CDR1 SQVTM and CDR2 ANQGSEA. The V and J ends lost 0 bases and 2 bases respectively, with 7 bases between them.

CDR3 in DNA: TGTGCCAGCAGGCCGCAGGGGGCATCAGATACGCAGTATTTT. This translates into CASRPQGASDTQYF. V and J are TRBV28 and TRBJ2-3; 8 positions match TRBD1. V trimming: 6 bases; J trimming: 4 bases; junction bases outside the gene matches: 6. The CDR3 is 14 amino acids. Germline V gene lookup returns CDR1 MDHEN and CDR2 SYDVKM.

The V gene is TRBV6-5, the J gene TRBJ1-2; a possible D gene is TRBD1 (5 bases). The V gene's germline CDR1 is MNHEY and CDR2 SVGAGI. Trimming left V 2 bases short and J 7 bases short, with 14 bases between. CDR3 size: 14 residues. The CDR3 sequence: CASSYRDVGGGYTF. The CDR3 bases are TGTGCCAGCAGTTACAGAGATGTGGGGGGTGGCTACACCTTC.

V usage is TRBV7-3 and J usage is TRBJ2-1; D perhaps matches TRBD2 (7 bases). The CDR3 is 14 amino acids. In germline, CDR1 is SGHTA, CDR2 FQGTGA. The V and J ends lost 5 bases and 6 bases respectively, with 14 bases between them. The CDR3 DNA reads TGTGCCAGCAGCCGAGGGGGGGCTAGCAATGAGCAGTTCTTC. Translating it yields CASSRGGASNEQFF.

The V and J genes are TRBV7-2 and TRBJ2-7; TRBD1 is a possible D gene (5 bases). Trimming left V 5 bases short and J 6 bases short, with 14 bases between. The V gene's germline CDR1 is SGHTA and CDR2 FQGNSA. The CDR3 length is 13 residues. The CDR3 is CASSRLRGGEQYF. CDR3 nucleotides: TGTGCCAGCAGCCGTTTAAGGGGCGGCGAGCAGTACTTC.

The chain carries TRBV6-5 and TRBJ1-5; TRBD1 matches 7 bases. Losses at the gene ends were 9 bases for V and 7 bases for J; bases not matched to a gene: 9. The germline CDR1 and CDR2 sequences are MNHEY and SVGAGI. The CDR3 covers 13 residues. CDR3 nucleotide sequence: TGTGCCAGTAGAAGGGGGCAGGGACAGCCCCAGCATTTT. Translated, it gives CASRRGQGQPQHF.

For the CDR3, the DNA is TGTGCCAGCAGTCAAAGGGGGTCCTACGAGCAGTACTTC. It translates to CASSQRGSYEQYF. This sequence joins TRBV28 and TRBJ2-7; TRBD1 might be the D (6 bases). The CDR3 contains 13 residues. CDR1 is MDHEN and CDR2 is SYDVKM in the germline V gene. V was clipped by 5 bases and J by 1 base, with 9 bases between them.

J is TRBJ1-2 and V is TRBV6-4; a possible D gene is TRBD1 (6 bases). Germline lookup yields CDR1 MRHNA and CDR2 SNTAGT. Trimming took off 4 bases at V and 2 bases at J, with 11 bases between the two ends. The CDR3 spans 14 residues. In DNA form, the CDR3 reads TGTGCCAGCAGTGCGACAGGCCAAAACTATGGCTACACCTTC. It translates to CASSATGQNYGYTF.

V usage is TRBV19 and J usage is TRBJ1-5; 7 bases fit TRBD1. The ends lost 2 bases at V and 7 bases at J; junction bases unmatched: 11. The CDR3 loop spans 16 amino acids. The germline V gene has CDR1 LNHDA and CDR2 SQIVND (reference sequence). This CDR3 reads CASSILRDSRDQPQHF. The CDR3 DNA sequence: TGTGCCAGTAGTATACTTAGGGACAGTCGGGACCAGCCCCAGCATTTT.

V gene TRBV5-4 combines with J gene TRBJ1-2, with 10 nucleotides matching TRBD1. CDR1 is SGHNT and CDR2 is YYREEE in the germline V gene (reference sequence). The length of the CDR3 is 13 residues. V gave up 6 bases and J gave up 6 bases; unmatched junction bases: 5. This chain's CDR3 is CASTPGQGNGYTF. DNA for the CDR3: TGTGCCAGCACCCCGGGACAGGGGAATGGCTACACCTTC.

The V and J genes are TRBV25-1 and TRBJ2-7; 7 nucleotides match TRBD1. Trimming took 5 bases from V and 0 from J; bases not matched to a gene: 4. The length of the CDR3 is 14 residues. CDR1 and CDR2 (germline): MGHDK, SYGVNS. This CDR3 is CASSRQGSSYEQYF. The CDR3 coding sequence is TGTGCCAGCAGTCGACAGGGTTCCTCCTACGAGCAGTACTTC.

The chain employs TRBV7-9 and TRBJ1-2; D uncertain. CDR1 and CDR2 from the germline V gene are SEHNR and FQNEAQ (reference sequence). With 5 bases removed from V and 4 bases from J, the gap between germline ends came to 17 bases. This CDR3 contains 15 residues. The CDR3 loop is CASSPALGLPYGYTF. The DNA of the CDR3 is TGTGCCAGCAGCCCAGCTCTTGGACTGCCCTATGGCTACACCTTC.

J is TRBJ1-6 and V is TRBV5-4; perhaps TRBD1 as D (5 bases). This CDR3 has 16 residues. The ends were cut back, 2 bases at V and 7 bases at J, with 16 bases in the middle. Looked up from germline, CDR1 is SGHNT and CDR2 is YYREEE (reference sequence). CDR3 residues: CASSFLRGNGNSPLHF. Here the CDR3 DNA reads TGTGCCAGCAGCTTCCTTCGGGGGAATGGAAATTCACCCCTCCACTTT.